This T cell receptor (beta chain) was captured by sequencing in a study of blood T cell repertoires in COVID-19. The repertoire was sequenced with immunoSEQ multiplex PCR; TCRdb's copy has only in-frame clones and lacks some. This table holds 150,000 or so clones, 88% found once. V trimming: 3 bases; J trimming: 8 bases; junction bases outside the gene matches: 6. The germline CDR1 and CDR2 sequences are GTSNPN and SVGIG (reference sequence). The CDR3 length is 13 residues. Sequencing was done on a sample of peripheral blood. This chain uses TRBV30 with TRBJ1-2, with 10 bases lining up with TRBD1. This sequence originates from a woman aged 70-85 years with acute or convalescent COVID-19. CDR3 sequence reads: CAWRDRGNPGYTF. DNA for the CDR3: TGTGCCTGGAGGGACAGGGGGAACCCGGGCTACACCTTC.